These 2 T cell receptor beta chains were all obtained from the same sample, sequenced in a study of cytomegalovirus exposure and HLA in healthy donors. The data were produced by immunoSEQ multiplex PCR, yet TCRdb's version contains in-frame clones alone and is incomplete. The repertoire has under 200,000 clones, about 88% of them found once; the top ten carry 2% to 2.5%. The specimen sequenced was PBMCs. These receptor sequences come from a woman under 30 in good health and CMV-seronegative.

This clone was seen just once. The chain recombines TRBV7-8 with TRBJ1-4; 8 bases align to TRBD1. The ends lost 5 bases at V and 8 bases at J; junction bases unmatched: 13. Germline lookup yields CDR1 SGHVS and CDR2 FQNEAQ. The CDR3 consists of 16 residues. The CDR3 spells CASSPLGQGGPEKLFF. CDR3 nucleotide sequence: TGTGCCAGCAGCCCACTTGGACAGGGAGGGCCGGAAAAACTGTTTTTT.

The V and J genes are TRBV10-2 and TRBJ2-1; a weak D match, TRBD1 (6 bases). Germline assignment: CDR1 WSHSY and CDR2 SAAADI. The CDR3 length is 15 residues. V was clipped by 2 bases and J by 7 bases, with 15 bases between them. In nucleotides, the CDR3 is TGCGCCAGCAGTGAGCTGGAGGACAGCGGAAATGAGCAGTTCTTC. The encoded protein is CASSELEDSGNEQFF.